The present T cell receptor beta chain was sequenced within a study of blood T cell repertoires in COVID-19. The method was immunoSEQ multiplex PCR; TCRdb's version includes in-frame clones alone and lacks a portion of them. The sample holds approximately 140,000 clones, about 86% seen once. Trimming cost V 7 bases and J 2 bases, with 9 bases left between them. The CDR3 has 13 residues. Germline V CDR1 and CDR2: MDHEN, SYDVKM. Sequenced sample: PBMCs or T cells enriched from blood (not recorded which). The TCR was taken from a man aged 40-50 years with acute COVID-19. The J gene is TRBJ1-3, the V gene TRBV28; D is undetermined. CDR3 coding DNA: TGTGCCAGCAACACTAACCCTGGAAACACCATATATTTT. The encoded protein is CASNTNPGNTIYF.